The 7 T cell receptor beta chains reported below all come from one sample, sequenced in a study of shared clonotypes between healthy human individuals. Profiled with immunoSEQ multiplex PCR; TCRdb holds only in-frame clones, not every one. Altogether roughly 1,600,000 clones are present, about 98.5% being singletons, with the ten largest covering around 0.33%. The sequenced material came from naive CD4+ T cells sorted from blood. The subset denotes: CD45RA+ positively selected. Receptors originate from a man aged 25-45 years in good health.

The CDR3 coding sequence is TGTGCCAGCTCCTTTCCGGGACAGATGAACACTGAAGCTTTCTTT. Translated, it gives CASSFPGQMNTEAFF. The V gene is TRBV18, the J gene TRBJ1-1, with TRBD1 identical over 7 bases. J was trimmed by 0 bases and V by 6 bases; bases with no gene match: 7. The CDR3 runs to 15 residues. The V gene's germline CDR1 is KGHSH and CDR2 LQKENI.

A single count supports this clone. The sample contains more than one DNA sequence encoding this CDR3. The V and J genes are TRBV9 and TRBJ2-3; D possibly matches TRBD1 or TRBD2 (5 bases each). V shed 0 bases and J shed 0 bases, with 8 bases lying between them. The germline V gene has CDR1 SGDLS and CDR2 YYNGEE. CDR3 length: 15 residues. The CDR3 sequence: CASSVVGVSTDTQYF. Written as DNA, the CDR3 is TGTGCCAGCAGCGTAGTGGGGGTAAGCACAGATACGCAGTATTTT.

The chain links TRBV28 to TRBJ1-1; D unclear. CDR3 length: 14 residues. In germline, CDR1 is MDHEN, CDR2 SYDVKM. V was shortened by 3 bases and J by 4 bases, with 12 bases between the two germline ends. CDR3 residues: CASSFLVRVTEAFF. In nucleotides, the CDR3 is TGTGCCAGCAGTTTTCTCGTCAGAGTCACTGAAGCTTTCTTT. The whole variable domain, filled in from reference TRBV28 and TRBJ1-1, reads DVKVTQSSRYLVKRTGEKVFLECVQDMDHENMFWYRQDPGLGLRLIYFSYDVKMKEKGDIPEGYSVSREKKERFSLILESASTNQTSMYLCASSFLVRVTEAFFGQGTRLTVV.

This chain joins TRBV9 and TRBJ2-2; TRBD2 matches at 10 bases. The CDR3 has 17 residues. Trimming removed 0 bases from V and 0 bases from J; junction bases left unmatched: 2. Looked up from germline, CDR1 is SGDLS and CDR2 is YYNGEE. For the CDR3, the DNA is TGTGCCAGCAGCGTAGGAGGGACTAGCGCGAACACCGGGGAGCTGTTTTTT. Protein: CASSVGGTSANTGELFF.

The chain joins TRBV11-2 to TRBJ2-7, with D possibly matching TRBD2 (6 bases). The CDR3 length is 13 residues. Between the trimmed V and J ends, which lost 3 bases and 3 bases, there was a span of 9 bases. Germline-derived CDR1 and CDR2 are SGHAT and FQNNGV. CDR3: CASSFSGFYEQYF. CDR3 sequence (DNA): TGTGCCAGCAGCTTTAGCGGATTCTACGAGCAGTACTTC.

The rearrangement joins TRBV9 to TRBJ2-1, with 11 bases lining up with TRBD2. Germline lookup yields CDR1 SGDLS and CDR2 YYNGEE. The CDR3 contains 18 residues. The J segment lost 9 bases and the V segment lost 4 bases, leaving 18 bases of the junction unmatched. CDR3 DNA: TGTGCCAGCAGCATTAGTACCGGGACTAGCGGCAATGTGGCTGAGCAGTTCTTC. Translation: CASSISTGTSGNVAEQFF.

The V gene is TRBV4-1, the J gene TRBJ2-3; D remains ambiguous. Per the germline V gene, CDR1 is MGHRA and CDR2 is YSYEKL. The germline V and J ends were trimmed by 0 bases and 0 bases, with 10 bases remaining between them. The CDR3 extends over 16 amino acids. The CDR3 reads CASSQDYGSSTDTQYF. CDR3 DNA sequence: TGCGCCAGCAGCCAAGATTACGGCTCTAGCACAGATACGCAGTATTTT.